The TCR beta chain under discussion was sequenced for a study of shared clonotypes between healthy human individuals. Study results and caveats: Naive subsets usually exceeded memory subsets in estimated richness. Some naive CD4 clonotypes, roughly 4.8%, turned up in common across several donors.

With 6 bases removed from V and 3 bases from J, the gap between germline ends came to 8 bases. Germline lookup yields CDR1 MDHEN and CDR2 SYDVKM. The CDR3 runs to 13 residues. Splitting of each subset's genomic DNA was done evenly across several immunoSEQ plates. Data came from immunoSEQ multiplex PCR; TCRdb stores just in-frame clones and leaves some out. The sample contains over a million clones, 75% to 85% of which appear only once. Concerning this clone: What it binds is unknown.

The study drew its donors from healthy HIV-negative adults without recent acute infections or vaccinations. The gene calls are TRBV28 and TRBJ1-4; no definite D call. Sequencing used memory CD4+ T cells from PBMCs. As for subset: CD45RA-negative fraction. The TCR originated in a man aged 18 to 30 in good health. Some clones in this sample may be carry-over from other donors' samples. CDR3 in amino acids: CASRSGPNEKLFF. CDR3 coding DNA: TGTGCCAGCAGGTCCGGCCCTAATGAAAAACTGTTTTTT.